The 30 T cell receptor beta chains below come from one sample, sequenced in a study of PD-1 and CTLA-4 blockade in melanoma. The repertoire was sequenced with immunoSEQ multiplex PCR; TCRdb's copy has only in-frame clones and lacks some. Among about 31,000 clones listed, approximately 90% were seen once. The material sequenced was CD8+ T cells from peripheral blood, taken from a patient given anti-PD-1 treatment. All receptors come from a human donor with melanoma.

The CDR3: CASEWGSNQPQHF. The CDR3 bases are TGTGCCAGCGAATGGGGAAGCAATCAGCCCCAGCATTTT. The chain is built from TRBV6-5 and TRBJ1-5, with unresolved D. Germline V CDR1 and CDR2: MNHEY, SVGAGI. Trimming removed 8 bases from V and 1 base from J, with 9 bases in between. This CDR3 spans 13 amino acids.

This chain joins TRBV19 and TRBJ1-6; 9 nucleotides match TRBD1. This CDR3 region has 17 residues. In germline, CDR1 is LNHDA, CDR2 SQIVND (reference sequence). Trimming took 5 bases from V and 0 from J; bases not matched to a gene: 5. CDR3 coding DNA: TGTGCCAGTAGTGCCGGGACAGGGATCTCCTATAATTCACCCCTCCACTTT. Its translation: CASSAGTGISYNSPLHF.

The CDR3: CASSPGTSGADTQYF. In nucleotides, the CDR3 is TGTGCCAGCAGCCCCGGGACTAGCGGGGCTGATACGCAGTATTTT. This sequence joins TRBV11-2 and TRBJ2-3; 13 bases line up with TRBD2. CDR3 length: 15 amino acids. CDR1 is SGHAT and CDR2 is FQNNGV in the germline V gene. The junction had 5 bases not matched to a gene; V was cut back by 5 bases and J by 6 bases.

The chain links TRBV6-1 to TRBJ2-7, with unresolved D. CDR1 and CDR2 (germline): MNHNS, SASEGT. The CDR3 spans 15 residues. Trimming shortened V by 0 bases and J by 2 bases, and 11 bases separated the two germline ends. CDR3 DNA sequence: TGTGCCAGCAGTGAAGCGCTTCAGGCCACCTACGAGCAGTACTTC. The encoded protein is CASSEALQATYEQYF.

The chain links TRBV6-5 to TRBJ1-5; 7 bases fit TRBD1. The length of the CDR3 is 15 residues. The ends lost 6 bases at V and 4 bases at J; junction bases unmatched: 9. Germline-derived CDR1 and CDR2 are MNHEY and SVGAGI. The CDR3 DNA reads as TGTGCCAGCAGACGTACAGGGGAAACAAATCAGCCCCAGCATTTT. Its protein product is CASRRTGETNQPQHF.

The CDR3 sequence is CASSLAASDEAFF. The CDR3 coding sequence is TGTGCCAGCAGCTTAGCCGCTTCGGATGAAGCTTTCTTT. This chain links TRBV7-9 with TRBJ1-1; no firm D call. The CDR3 has 13 residues. V lost 0 bases and J lost 7, with 9 bases in between. Per germline, CDR1 SEHNR and CDR2 FQNEAQ (reference sequence).

The CDR3 DNA reads as TGTGCCAGCAGTGACGCGGGAGGGGGTGCTGAGCAGTTCTTC. Its protein product is CASSDAGGGAEQFF. This sequence joins TRBV6-4 and TRBJ2-1; TRBD2 aligns across 9 bases. The germline gives CDR1 MRHNA, CDR2 SNTAGT. V was pared by 2 bases and J by 9 bases, with 5 bases of the junction left unmatched. This CDR3 spans 14 amino acids.

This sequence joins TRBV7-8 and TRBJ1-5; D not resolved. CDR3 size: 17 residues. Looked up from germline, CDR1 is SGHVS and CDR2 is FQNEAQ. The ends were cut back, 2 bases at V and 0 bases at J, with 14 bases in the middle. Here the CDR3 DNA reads TGTGCCAGCAGCTTAACGGGTTATTCCGGTAGCAATCAGCCCCAGCATTTT. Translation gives CASSLTGYSGSNQPQHF.

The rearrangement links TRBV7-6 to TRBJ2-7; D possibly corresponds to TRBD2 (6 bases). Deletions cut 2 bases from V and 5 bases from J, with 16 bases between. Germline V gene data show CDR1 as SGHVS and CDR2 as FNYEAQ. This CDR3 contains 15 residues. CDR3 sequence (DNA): TGTGCCAGCAGCTTATGGGAGCTAGCGCGCCACGAGCAGTACTTC. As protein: CASSLWELARHEQYF.

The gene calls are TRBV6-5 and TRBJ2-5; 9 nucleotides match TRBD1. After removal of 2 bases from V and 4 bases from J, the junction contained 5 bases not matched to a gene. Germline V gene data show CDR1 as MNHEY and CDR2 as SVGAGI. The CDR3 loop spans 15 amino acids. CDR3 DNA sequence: TGTGCCAGCAGTTACGGACAGGGGATAGGAGAGACCCAGTACTTC. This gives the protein CASSYGQGIGETQYF.

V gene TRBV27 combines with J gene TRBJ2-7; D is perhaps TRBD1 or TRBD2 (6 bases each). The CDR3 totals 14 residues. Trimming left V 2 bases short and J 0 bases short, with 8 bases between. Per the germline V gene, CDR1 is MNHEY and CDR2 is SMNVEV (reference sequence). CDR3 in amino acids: CASSLGGPSYEQYF. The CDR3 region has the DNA TGTGCCAGCAGTTTAGGGGGGCCCTCCTACGAGCAGTACTTC.

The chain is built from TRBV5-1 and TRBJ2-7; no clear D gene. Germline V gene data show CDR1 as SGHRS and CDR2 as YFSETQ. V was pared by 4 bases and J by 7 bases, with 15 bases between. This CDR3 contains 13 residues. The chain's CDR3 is CASSPTEGGEQYF. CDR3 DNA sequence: TGCGCCAGCAGCCCGACCGAAGGTGGGGAGCAGTACTTC.

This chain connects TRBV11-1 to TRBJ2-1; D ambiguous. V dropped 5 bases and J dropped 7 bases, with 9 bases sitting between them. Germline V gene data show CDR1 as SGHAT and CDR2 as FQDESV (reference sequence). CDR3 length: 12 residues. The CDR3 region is CASSASRNEQFF. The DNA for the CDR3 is TGTGCCAGCAGCGCCTCTCGGAATGAGCAGTTCTTC.

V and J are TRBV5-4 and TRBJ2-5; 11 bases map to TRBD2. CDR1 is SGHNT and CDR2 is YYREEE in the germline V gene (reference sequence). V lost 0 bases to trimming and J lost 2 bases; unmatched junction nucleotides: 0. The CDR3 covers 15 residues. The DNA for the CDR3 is TGTGCCAGCAGCTTGGGACTAGCGGGGCAAGAGACCCAGTACTTC. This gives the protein CASSLGLAGQETQYF.

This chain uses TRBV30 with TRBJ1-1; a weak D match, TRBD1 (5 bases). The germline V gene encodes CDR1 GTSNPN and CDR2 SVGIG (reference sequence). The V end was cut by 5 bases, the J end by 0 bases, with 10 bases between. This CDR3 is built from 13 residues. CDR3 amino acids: CAWGEQVNTEAFF. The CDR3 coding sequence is TGTGCCTGGGGGGAACAGGTGAACACTGAAGCTTTCTTT.

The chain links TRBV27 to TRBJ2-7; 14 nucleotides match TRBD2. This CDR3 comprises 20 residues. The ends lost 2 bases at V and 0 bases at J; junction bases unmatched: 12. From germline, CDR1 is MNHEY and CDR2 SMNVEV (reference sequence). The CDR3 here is CASSLLPGTSGSTISYEQYF. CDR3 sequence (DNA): TGTGCCAGCAGTTTACTCCCTGGGACTAGCGGGAGCACCATCTCCTACGAGCAGTACTTC.

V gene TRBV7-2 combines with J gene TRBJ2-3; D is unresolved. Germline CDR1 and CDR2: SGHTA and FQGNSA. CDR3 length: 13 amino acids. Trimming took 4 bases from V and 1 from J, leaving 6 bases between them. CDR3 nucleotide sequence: TGTGCCAGCAGCTCAGGACGCACAGATACGCAGTATTTT. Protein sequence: CASSSGRTDTQYF.

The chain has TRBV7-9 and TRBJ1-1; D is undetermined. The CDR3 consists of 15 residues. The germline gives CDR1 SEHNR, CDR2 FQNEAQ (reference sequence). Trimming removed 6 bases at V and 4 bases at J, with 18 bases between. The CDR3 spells CASSSNTVQFTEAFF. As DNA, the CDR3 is TGTGCCAGCAGTAGCAACACTGTCCAGTTCACTGAAGCTTTCTTT.

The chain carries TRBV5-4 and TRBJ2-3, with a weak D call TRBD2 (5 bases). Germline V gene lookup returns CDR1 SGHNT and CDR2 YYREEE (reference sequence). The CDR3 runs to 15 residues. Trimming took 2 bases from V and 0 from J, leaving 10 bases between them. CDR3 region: CASSFASSSTDTQYF. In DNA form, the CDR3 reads TGTGCCAGCAGCTTCGCTAGCTCTAGCACAGATACGCAGTATTTT.

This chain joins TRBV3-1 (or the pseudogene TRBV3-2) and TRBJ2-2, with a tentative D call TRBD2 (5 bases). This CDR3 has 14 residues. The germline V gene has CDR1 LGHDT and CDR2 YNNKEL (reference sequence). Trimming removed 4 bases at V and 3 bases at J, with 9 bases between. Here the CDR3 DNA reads TGTGCCAGCAGCCCCCCGGGGTACACCGGGGAGCTGTTTTTT. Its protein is CASSPPGYTGELFF.

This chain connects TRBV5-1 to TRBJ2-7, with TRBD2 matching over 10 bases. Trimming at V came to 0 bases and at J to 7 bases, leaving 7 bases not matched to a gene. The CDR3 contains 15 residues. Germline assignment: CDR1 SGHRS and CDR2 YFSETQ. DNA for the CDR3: TGCGCCAGCAGCTTGGTATCTAGCGGGGGAAGGGAGCAGTACTTC. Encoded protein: CASSLVSSGGREQYF.

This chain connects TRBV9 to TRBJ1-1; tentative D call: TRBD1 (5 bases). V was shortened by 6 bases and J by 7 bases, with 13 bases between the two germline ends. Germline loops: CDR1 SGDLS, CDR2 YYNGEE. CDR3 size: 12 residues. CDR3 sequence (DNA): TGTGCCAGCACTGGGGACTCCGGTGAAGCTTTCTTT. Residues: CASTGDSGEAFF.

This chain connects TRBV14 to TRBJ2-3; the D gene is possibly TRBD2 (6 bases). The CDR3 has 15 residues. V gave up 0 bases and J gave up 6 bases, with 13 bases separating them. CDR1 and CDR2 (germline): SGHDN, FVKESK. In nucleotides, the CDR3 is TGTGCCAGCAGCCAAGATTTCGGGAGAGCGGATACGCAGTATTTT. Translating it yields CASSQDFGRADTQYF.

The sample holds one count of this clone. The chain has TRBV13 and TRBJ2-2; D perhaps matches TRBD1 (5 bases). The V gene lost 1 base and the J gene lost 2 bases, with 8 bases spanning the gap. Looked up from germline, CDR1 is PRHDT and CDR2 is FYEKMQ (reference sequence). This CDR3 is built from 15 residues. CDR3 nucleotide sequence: TGTGCCAGCAGCTTAGCGACAGTTAACACCGGGGAGCTGTTTTTT. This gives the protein CASSLATVNTGELFF.

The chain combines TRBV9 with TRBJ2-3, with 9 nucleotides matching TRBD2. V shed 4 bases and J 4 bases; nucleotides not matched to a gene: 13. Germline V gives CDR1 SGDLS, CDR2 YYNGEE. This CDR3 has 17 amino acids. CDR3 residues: CASSSRTGREGPDTQYF. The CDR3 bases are TGTGCCAGCAGCTCCCGAACGGGGCGGGAGGGCCCAGATACGCAGTATTTT.

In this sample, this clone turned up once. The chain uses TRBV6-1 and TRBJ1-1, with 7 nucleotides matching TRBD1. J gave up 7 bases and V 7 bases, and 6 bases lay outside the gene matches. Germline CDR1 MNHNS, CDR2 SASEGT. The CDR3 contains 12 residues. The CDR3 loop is CASNSGGHEAFF. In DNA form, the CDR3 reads TGTGCCAGCAATTCAGGGGGTCATGAAGCTTTCTTT.

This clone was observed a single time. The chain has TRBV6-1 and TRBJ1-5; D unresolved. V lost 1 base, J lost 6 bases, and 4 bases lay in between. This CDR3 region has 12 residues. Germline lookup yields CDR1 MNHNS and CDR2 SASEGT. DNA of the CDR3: TGTGCCAGCAGTGAAGGGGTTCAGCCCCAGCATTTT. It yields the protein CASSEGVQPQHF.

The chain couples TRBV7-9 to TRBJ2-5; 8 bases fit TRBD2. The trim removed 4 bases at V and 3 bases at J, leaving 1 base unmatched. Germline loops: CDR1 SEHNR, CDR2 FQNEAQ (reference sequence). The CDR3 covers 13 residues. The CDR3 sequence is CASSSGLEETQYF. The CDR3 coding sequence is TGTGCCAGCAGCTCGGGACTAGAAGAGACCCAGTACTTC.

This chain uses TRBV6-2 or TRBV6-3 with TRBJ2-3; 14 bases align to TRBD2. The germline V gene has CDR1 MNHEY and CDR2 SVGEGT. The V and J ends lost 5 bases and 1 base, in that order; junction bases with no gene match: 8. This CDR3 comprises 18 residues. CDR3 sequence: CASSPATSGGAGTDTQYF. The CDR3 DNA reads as TGTGCCAGCAGTCCCGCGACTAGCGGGGGGGCCGGCACAGATACGCAGTATTTT.

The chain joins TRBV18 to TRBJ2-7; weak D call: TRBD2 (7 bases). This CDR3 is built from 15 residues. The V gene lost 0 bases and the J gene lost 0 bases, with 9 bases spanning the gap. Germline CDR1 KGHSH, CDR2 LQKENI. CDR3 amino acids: CASSPPGGPSYEQYF. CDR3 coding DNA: TGTGCCAGCTCACCACCGGGGGGGCCCTCCTACGAGCAGTACTTC.